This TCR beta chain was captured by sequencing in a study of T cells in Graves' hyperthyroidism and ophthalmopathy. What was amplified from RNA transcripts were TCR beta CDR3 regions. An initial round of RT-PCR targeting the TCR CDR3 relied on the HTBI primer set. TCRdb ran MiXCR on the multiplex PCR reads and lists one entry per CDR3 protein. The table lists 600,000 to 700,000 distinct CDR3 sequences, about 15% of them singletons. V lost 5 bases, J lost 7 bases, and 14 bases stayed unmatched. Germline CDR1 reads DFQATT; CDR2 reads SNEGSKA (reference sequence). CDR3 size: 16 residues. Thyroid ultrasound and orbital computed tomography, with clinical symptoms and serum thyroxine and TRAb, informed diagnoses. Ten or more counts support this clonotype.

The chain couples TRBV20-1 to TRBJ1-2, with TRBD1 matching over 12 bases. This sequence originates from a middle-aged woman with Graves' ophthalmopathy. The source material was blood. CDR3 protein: CSAGAPGQGARGGYTF. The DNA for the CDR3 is TGCAGTGCTGGGGCTCCGGGACAGGGGGCACGCGGTGGCTACACCTTC.